This entry lists 17 T cell receptor beta chains sequenced from one sample in a study of blood T cell repertoires in COVID-19. Profiling relied on immunoSEQ multiplex PCR, and the TCRdb table lists in-frame clones only, not all of them. This sample has a few hundred thousand clones, with about 87% found just once. Specimen: peripheral blood. The receptors here all came from a young man with COVID-19, enrolled during active disease.

V usage is TRBV7-7 and J usage is TRBJ2-1, with 16 bases aligning to TRBD2. The CDR3 runs to 18 residues. Germline V gives CDR1 SSHAT, CDR2 FNYEAQ (reference sequence). V was clipped by 6 bases and J by 5 bases; unmatched bases: 10. This CDR3 is CASSRGLAGGQIHNEQFF. CDR3 in DNA: TGTGCCAGCAGTAGGGGACTAGCGGGGGGGCAAATCCACAATGAGCAGTTCTTC. Variable domain in full (rest from reference TRBV7-7 and TRBJ2-1): GAGVSQSPRYKVTKRGQDVTLRCDPISSHATLYWYQQALGQGPEFLTYFNYEAQPDKSGLPSDRFSAERPEGSISTLTIQRTEQRDSAMYRCASSRGLAGGQIHNEQFFGPGTRLTVL.

This clone was observed a handful of times. Distinct nucleotide sequences in the sample also encode this CDR3. The genes are TRBV6-5 and TRBJ2-2; possibly TRBD2 for D (6 bases). With 6 bases removed from V and 0 bases from J, the gap between germline ends came to 8 bases. CDR3 length equals 14 residues. Germline CDR1 is MNHEY and CDR2 is SVGAGI. Here the CDR3 reads CASRRLANTGELFF. DNA for the CDR3: TGTGCCAGCAGGAGACTAGCGAACACCGGGGAGCTGTTTTTT.

The chain is built from TRBV6-6 and TRBJ2-1, with D possibly TRBD2 on 5 matching bases. The CDR3 is 13 amino acids. Germline lookup yields CDR1 MNHNY and CDR2 SVGAGI (reference sequence). V dropped 2 bases and J dropped 9 bases, with 11 bases sitting between them. Written as DNA, the CDR3 is TGTGCCAGCAGTTACGTAGAGGGTACTGAGCAGTTCTTC. This sequence encodes CASSYVEGTEQFF.

This sequence joins TRBV5-1 and TRBJ1-1, with D perhaps TRBD1 (5 bases). The ends were cut back, 0 bases at V and 2 bases at J, with 14 bases in the middle. The CDR3 totals 16 residues. Germline V CDR1 and CDR2: SGHRS, YFSETQ. The CDR3 loop reads CASSLALRGGNTEAFF. CDR3 DNA: TGCGCCAGCAGCTTGGCCCTTAGGGGAGGAAACACTGAAGCTTTCTTT.

This sequence joins TRBV29-1 and TRBJ2-7; TRBD2 is a possible D gene (7 bases). The germline gives CDR1 SQVTM, CDR2 ANQGSEA. The CDR3 sequence is 13 residues long. Trimming shortened V by 6 bases and J by 3 bases, and 15 bases separated the two germline ends. CDR3 in DNA: TGCAGCGTCGACGGGGGCGGGAGCTACGAGCAGTACTTC. This sequence encodes CSVDGGGSYEQYF.

The chain combines TRBV5-1 with TRBJ1-3; 12 positions match TRBD1. J gave up 8 bases and V 0 bases, and 9 bases lay outside the gene matches. Looked up from germline, CDR1 is SGHRS and CDR2 is YFSETQ. The CDR3 has 17 residues. The CDR3 DNA reads as TGCGCCAGCAGCTTGGGGACCTGGGACAGGGGGCTCGACACCATATATTTT. The encoded protein is CASSLGTWDRGLDTIYF.

The sample holds one count of this clone. The rearrangement uses TRBV15 and TRBJ2-3, with 14 positions matching TRBD2. This CDR3 is built from 16 residues. In germline, CDR1 is LNHNV, CDR2 YYDKDF (reference sequence). Trimming removed 2 bases from V and 8 bases from J; junction bases left unmatched: 6. In DNA, the CDR3 is TGTGCCACCAGCAGACAAGGACTAGCGGGGGGAGGTACGCAGTATTTT. It encodes CATSRQGLAGGGTQYF. Filled out from reference TRBV15 and TRBJ2-3, the complete variable domain reads DAMVIQNPRYQVTQFGKPVTLSCSQTLNHNVMYWYQQKSSQAPKLLFHYYDKDFNNEADTPDNFQSRRPNTSFCFLDIRSPGLGDTAMYLCATSRQGLAGGGTQYFGPGTRLTVL.

V is TRBV21-1 and J is TRBJ2-5; the table calls TRBD2, which could not be checked here. TRBV21-1 is a recognized pseudogene. CDR3 length equals 16 residues. The CDR3 is CASSLIETLGQETQYF. The CDR3 nucleotides are TGTGCCAGCAGCCTGATTGAGACTCTCGGCCAAGAGACCCAGTACTTC.

V and J are TRBV30 and TRBJ2-7; 9 positions match TRBD1. V lost 0 bases and J lost 2; bases outside the gene matches: 5. The germline V gene encodes CDR1 GTSNPN and CDR2 SVGIG (reference sequence). The CDR3 has 15 amino acids. Here the CDR3 DNA reads TGTGCCTGGAGTGTAAAGGGGGACAGGGCCTACGAGCAGTACTTC. It specifies CAWSVKGDRAYEQYF.

The J gene is TRBJ2-5, the V gene TRBV11-2, with TRBD2 matching over 9 bases. This CDR3 region has 15 residues. From germline, CDR1 is SGHAT and CDR2 FQNNGV. Trimming took 5 bases from V and 4 from J; bases not matched to a gene: 8. In nucleotides, the CDR3 is TGTGCCAGCAGCCGACCTGGGACTAGCCGAGAGACCCAGTACTTC. It translates to CASSRPGTSRETQYF. Variable domain in full (rest from reference TRBV11-2 and TRBJ2-5): EAGVAQSPRYKIIEKRQSVAFWCNPISGHATLYWYQQILGQGPKLLIQFQNNGVVDDSQLPKDRFSAERLKGVDSTLKIQPAKLEDSAVYLCASSRPGTSRETQYFGPGTRLLVL.

V is TRBV5-4 and J is TRBJ2-2; D uncertain. Germline V gene data show CDR1 as SGHNT and CDR2 as YYREEE (reference sequence). This CDR3 has 13 amino acids. Trimming stripped 0 bases from V and 7 bases from J, with 7 bases between. The CDR3 DNA follows: TGTGCCAGCAGCTTGGCCTACAGCGGGGAGCTGTTTTTT. Translation: CASSLAYSGELFF.

V is TRBV6-5 and J is TRBJ2-2; D remains ambiguous. This CDR3 comprises 15 residues. The germline V and J ends were trimmed by 0 bases and 6 bases, with 11 bases remaining between them. Germline assignment: CDR1 MNHEY and CDR2 SVGAGI. As DNA, the CDR3 is TGTGCCAGCAGTTACTCGATCCCTAGTTCCGGGGAGCTGTTTTTT. It specifies CASSYSIPSSGELFF.

This chain joins TRBV5-1 and TRBJ2-1; D remains ambiguous. The ends were cut back, 0 bases at V and 6 bases at J, with 7 bases in the middle. The germline V gene encodes CDR1 SGHRS and CDR2 YFSETQ. The CDR3 contains 13 residues. CDR3 loop: CASSLVIGNEQFF. The CDR3 DNA reads TGCGCCAGCAGCTTGGTTATCGGCAATGAGCAGTTCTTC.

The V gene is TRBV19, the J gene TRBJ1-1; 8 bases fit TRBD1. CDR1 LNHDA and CDR2 SQIVND come from the germline V gene (reference sequence). The CDR3 runs to 14 residues. J lost 4 bases, V lost 5 bases, and 6 bases had no gene match. Here the CDR3 reads CASSAGTGGTEAFF. CDR3 bases: TGTGCCAGTAGTGCGGGGACAGGCGGCACTGAAGCTTTCTTT.

V and J are TRBV29-1 and TRBJ2-7; 9 nucleotides agree with TRBD1. Germline assignment: CDR1 SQVTM and CDR2 ANQGSEA. There are 14 residues in the CDR3. Germline trimming cut 3 bases from V and 1 base from J; bases unmatched to any gene: 4. The CDR3 DNA reads TGCAGCGTTGAGGGACAGGGTGCTTCCTACGAGCAGTACTTC. As protein: CSVEGQGASYEQYF.

The chain carries TRBV4-1 and TRBJ2-7; 7 nucleotides match TRBD2. The CDR3 spans 17 residues. Germline V gives CDR1 MGHRA, CDR2 YSYEKL. V lost 4 bases to trimming and J lost 0 bases; unmatched junction nucleotides: 12. The CDR3 reads CASSPRGVAGDSYEQYF. As DNA, the CDR3 is TGCGCCAGCAGCCCCCGAGGGGTGGCGGGAGACTCCTACGAGCAGTACTTC.

The chain combines TRBV18 with TRBJ1-2; 10 nucleotides align to TRBD1. V gave up 3 bases and J gave up 2 bases; unmatched junction bases: 6. The CDR3 covers 16 residues. Germline loops: CDR1 KGHSH, CDR2 LQKENI. CDR3 protein: CASSPVPGQGNYGYTF. The CDR3 DNA follows: TGTGCCAGCTCACCCGTTCCGGGACAGGGGAACTATGGCTACACCTTC. Full variable domain (remainder filled in from reference TRBV18 and TRBJ1-2): NAGVMQNPRHLVRRRGQEARLRCSPMKGHSHVYWYRQLPEEGLKFMVYLQKENIIDESGMPKERFSAEFPKEGPSILRIQQVVRGDSAAYFCASSPVPGQGNYGYTFGSGTRLTVV.